This TCR beta chain was documented in a study of T cell repertoires in cytomegalovirus infection. At the level of the study: Indicated by public TCR beta signatures were CMV infection and matching HLA type. The study, taken as a whole, reports: HLA-C-restricted CMV clonotypes gave the most frequent clonotype in two of eight donors. Frequencies of public TCR beta families were cumulated, and this identified carriers of CMV plus the relevant HLA.

Trimming stripped 6 bases from V and 8 bases from J, with 13 bases between. Germline lookup yields CDR1 MNHEY and CDR2 SVGEGT. This CDR3 has 12 residues. TCRdb reprocessed the reads with MiXCR, giving one entry per CDR3 protein. The sample lists around 320,000 distinct CDR3 sequences, 8% to 10% occurring once. About this clonotype: What it binds is not known.

The TCR originated in a human donor in good health (CMV status not recorded). Some clones in this sample may be carry-over from other donors' samples. This chain joins TRBV6-2 or TRBV6-3 and TRBJ1-1; no reliable D call. The sample consisted of PBMCs. The CDR3 sequence: CASSNGPLEAFF. The CDR3 DNA is TGTGCCAGCAGCAACGGACCGCTAGAAGCTTTCTTT.